This entry lists 24 T cell receptor beta chains sequenced from one sample in a study of shared clonotypes between healthy human individuals. CD45RO-negative cells were positively selected for CCR7, leaving out terminally differentiated effector memory CD45RA+ cells. Sequenced by immunoSEQ multiplex PCR; TCRdb stores in-frame clones only, minus some. The sample shows around 2,000,000 clones, about 92% of them seen only once. The sample consisted of naive CD8+ T cells from PBMCs. The receptors here all came from a man in his late teens or twenties in good health. Some clones in this sample may be carry-over from other donors' samples.

The rearrangement joins TRBV28 to TRBJ2-1; a weak D match, TRBD2 (6 bases). The V end was cut by 4 bases, the J end by 5 bases, with 15 bases between. The germline V gene has CDR1 MDHEN and CDR2 SYDVKM. The CDR3 sequence is 15 residues long. The chain's CDR3 is CASSSIPSANNEQFF. CDR3 coding DNA: TGTGCCAGCAGTTCCATTCCTAGCGCCAACAATGAGCAGTTCTTC.

This chain uses TRBV9 with TRBJ2-7; a possible D gene is TRBD2 (6 bases). V dropped 0 bases and J dropped 0 bases, with 10 bases sitting between them. CDR3 length: 15 residues. Germline V gives CDR1 SGDLS, CDR2 YYNGEE. CDR3 protein: CASSVEPSASYEQYF. The CDR3 bases are TGTGCCAGCAGCGTAGAGCCTAGCGCCTCCTACGAGCAGTACTTC.

This clone showed up just once. This chain connects TRBV5-3 to TRBJ2-1, with a possible D match to TRBD2 (5 bases). TRBV5-3 has ORF status, its function being uncertain. CDR3 length: 14 residues. V was trimmed by 2 bases and J by 4 bases, leaving 10 bases between them. CDR3 sequence: CARSLVWEYNEQFF. CDR3 nucleotide sequence: TGTGCCAGAAGCTTAGTGTGGGAGTACAATGAGCAGTTCTTC.

The chain combines TRBV5-1 with TRBJ1-2; 8 nucleotides agree with TRBD1. The CDR3 runs to 16 residues. Germline CDR1 reads SGHRS; CDR2 reads YFSETQ. Trimming removed 2 bases from V and 0 bases from J; junction bases left unmatched: 6. The CDR3 region has the DNA TGCGCCAGCAGCTTCGGCAGGGGGCCGACTAACTATGGCTACACCTTC. Protein: CASSFGRGPTNYGYTF.

The chain has TRBV6-1 and TRBJ2-7, with TRBD2 matching over 11 bases. CDR1 MNHNS and CDR2 SASEGT come from the germline V gene. The ends lost 3 bases at V and 0 bases at J; junction bases unmatched: 7. This CDR3 has 17 residues. CDR3 nucleotides: TGTGCCAGCAGTGATGGGTTAGCGGGAGGGATCTCCTACGAGCAGTACTTC. Protein product: CASSDGLAGGISYEQYF.

The chain uses TRBV2 and TRBJ2-7; no clear D. In germline, CDR1 is SNHLY, CDR2 FYNNEI. The CDR3 sequence is 13 residues long. V lost 7 bases and J 3 bases, leaving 13 bases between the germline ends. Here the CDR3 reads CASIPWKNYEQYF. In DNA, the CDR3 is TGTGCCAGCATCCCTTGGAAGAACTACGAGCAGTACTTC.

J is TRBJ2-7 and V is TRBV9; possible D gene TRBD1, 5 bases. The V gene's germline CDR1 is SGDLS and CDR2 YYNGEE. The ends were cut back, 0 bases at V and 3 bases at J, with 13 bases in the middle. The CDR3 extends over 15 amino acids. CDR3 residues: CASSVGGDSHYEQYF. The CDR3 nucleotides are TGTGCCAGCAGCGTAGGAGGAGACAGCCACTACGAGCAGTACTTC.

This rearrangement joins TRBV7-7 to TRBJ2-5; the D gene is possibly TRBD2 (8 bases). CDR3 length equals 16 residues. Deletions cut 5 bases from V and 2 bases from J, with 18 bases between. The germline gives CDR1 SSHAT, CDR2 FNYEAQ (reference sequence). CDR3: CASSLPGGTEQETQYF. CDR3 bases: TGTGCCAGCAGCCTTCCGGGGGGGACAGAACAAGAGACCCAGTACTTC.

The chain combines TRBV4-3 with TRBJ2-2; D is perhaps TRBD2 (6 bases). Germline values: CDR1 LGHNA, CDR2 YSLEER. The V end was cut by 1 base, the J end by 1 base, with 13 bases between. The CDR3 covers 17 residues. CDR3 nucleotides: TGCGCCAGCAGCCAAGGGTGGGCTAGCGTGAACACCGGGGAGCTGTTTTTT. The encoded protein is CASSQGWASVNTGELFF.

The rearrangement joins TRBV9 to TRBJ2-1; 14 bases are a match to TRBD2. Germline V gives CDR1 SGDLS, CDR2 YYNGEE. The ends lost 4 bases at V and 1 base at J; junction bases unmatched: 4. The CDR3 covers 17 residues. The CDR3 bases are TGTGCCAGCAGCCTCGGGACTAGCGGGAGTTCCTACAATGAGCAGTTCTTC. It encodes CASSLGTSGSSYNEQFF.

This rearrangement joins TRBV30 to TRBJ2-7, with no clear D. In germline, CDR1 is GTSNPN, CDR2 SVGIG (reference sequence). Trimming removed 0 bases at V and 3 bases at J, with 9 bases between. This CDR3 has 13 residues. The CDR3 sequence is CAWSVLRFYEQYF. The CDR3 DNA follows: TGTGCCTGGAGTGTACTCAGGTTCTACGAGCAGTACTTC.

The rearrangement joins TRBV11-2 to TRBJ2-1; TRBD2 agrees at 13 bases. V was pared by 8 bases and J by 7 bases, with 17 bases of the junction left unmatched. There are 18 residues in the CDR3. CDR1 SGHAT and CDR2 FQNNGV come from the germline V gene. CDR3 region: CASPTGTSGIRETNEQFF. For the CDR3, the DNA is TGTGCCAGCCCTACCGGGACTAGCGGGATTAGGGAAACAAATGAGCAGTTCTTC.

The chain uses TRBV7-9 and TRBJ2-1, with 9 bases that match TRBD2. V was clipped by 2 bases and J by 1 base; unmatched bases: 6. CDR1 and CDR2 (germline): SEHNR, FQNEAQ (reference sequence). CDR3 length: 17 amino acids. CDR3 loop: CASSLLREGMSYNEQFF. DNA for the CDR3: TGTGCCAGCAGCTTATTGCGGGAGGGCATGTCCTACAATGAGCAGTTCTTC.

A few counts support this clone. The rearrangement joins TRBV6-5 to TRBJ2-2; 7 positions match TRBD1. The CDR3 length is 13 residues. Looked up from germline, CDR1 is MNHEY and CDR2 is SVGAGI. In DNA, the CDR3 is TGTGCGACGGGCGGACAGGCTAACGGGGAGCTGTTTTTT. It is translated as CATGGQANGELFF.

The chain recombines TRBV9 with TRBJ1-2; D is perhaps TRBD1 (6 bases). Trimming stripped 3 bases from V and 8 bases from J, with 17 bases between. This CDR3 spans 14 amino acids. CDR1 is SGDLS, CDR2 YYNGEE, per germline. The CDR3 region has the DNA TGTGCCAGCAGCGCAAACTCACAGGGAAGAGGCTACACCTTC. Protein sequence: CASSANSQGRGYTF.

The chain links TRBV6-1 to TRBJ2-1; D uncertain. CDR3 length: 13 amino acids. Per the germline V gene, CDR1 is MNHNS and CDR2 is SASEGT. V lost 5 bases and J 6 bases, leaving 11 bases between the germline ends. CDR3 sequence reads: CASSLPRRNEQFF. Written as DNA, the CDR3 is TGTGCCAGCAGTCTTCCTAGGCGCAATGAGCAGTTCTTC.

The V gene is TRBV30, the J gene TRBJ2-1; D gene uncertain. The CDR3 is made up of 14 amino acids. Germline values: CDR1 GTSNPN, CDR2 SVGIG (reference sequence). CDR3 region: CAGTLGMIYNEQFF. The CDR3 DNA follows: TGTGCGGGAACTCTGGGGATGATATACAATGAGCAGTTCTTC.

The J gene is TRBJ2-7, the V gene TRBV6-1, with 8 bases fitting TRBD1. Germline CDR1 is MNHNS and CDR2 is SASEGT. Trimming at V came to 3 bases and at J to 3 bases, leaving 4 bases not matched to a gene. The CDR3 extends over 14 amino acids. This chain's CDR3 is CASSEPDRVYEQYF. CDR3 nucleotide sequence: TGTGCCAGCAGTGAGCCGGACAGGGTCTACGAGCAGTACTTC.

This clone came up once. The chain couples TRBV9 to TRBJ2-1; tentatively, D is TRBD1 (5 bases). Trimming took 0 bases from V and 7 from J, leaving 17 bases between them. Germline assignment: CDR1 SGDLS and CDR2 YYNGEE. This CDR3 region has 16 residues. The CDR3 DNA reads TGTGCCAGCAGCGTAGAACTGGGAATGGGGCCAAATGAGCAGTTCTTC. It encodes CASSVELGMGPNEQFF.

The rearrangement links TRBV6-5 to TRBJ2-1; D not resolved. Trimming took off 2 bases at V and 2 bases at J, with 4 bases between the two ends. From germline, CDR1 is MNHEY and CDR2 SVGAGI. The CDR3 sequence is 13 residues long. The CDR3 DNA sequence: TGTGCCAGCAGTTACCCGCCCTACAATGAGCAGTTCTTC. It encodes CASSYPPYNEQFF.

The V and J genes are TRBV28 and TRBJ1-3, with 8 bases that match TRBD1. The CDR3 is 12 residues long. Germline loops: CDR1 MDHEN, CDR2 SYDVKM. V shed 6 bases and J 8 bases; nucleotides not matched to a gene: 3. CDR3 region: CASSDRGDTIYF. The CDR3, as DNA: TGTGCCAGCAGCGACAGGGGAGACACCATATATTTT.

The rearrangement uses TRBV14 and TRBJ2-7, with a tentative D call TRBD2 (6 bases). Per the germline V gene, CDR1 is SGHDN and CDR2 is FVKESK. The CDR3 has 14 amino acids. Trimming left V 1 base short and J 3 bases short, with 10 bases between. The CDR3 DNA reads as TGTGCCAGCAGCCAAGCTGGTAGCGGCTACGAGCAGTACTTC. Translated: CASSQAGSGYEQYF.

The chain joins TRBV2 to TRBJ2-1; 11 bases line up with TRBD1. CDR3 size: 15 residues. J was trimmed by 8 bases and V by 4 bases; bases with no gene match: 7. Germline V lookup: CDR1 SNHLY, CDR2 FYNNEI. The chain's CDR3 is CASSVSGQGAYEQFF. The CDR3 DNA reads as TGTGCCAGCAGTGTCTCCGGACAGGGGGCCTATGAGCAGTTCTTC.

This chain joins TRBV10-3 and TRBJ1-5; no clear D. CDR3 length: 15 residues. CDR1 and CDR2 (germline): ENHRY, SYGVKD. The germline V and J ends were trimmed by 4 bases and 6 bases, with 16 bases remaining between them. The CDR3 sequence is CAISADRGSGQPQHF. The CDR3 region has the DNA TGTGCCATCAGTGCCGATCGGGGTAGTGGTCAGCCCCAGCATTTT.